This TCR beta chain was sequenced during a study of shared clonotypes between healthy human individuals. Partitioning of CD4+ cells yielded a CD45RA+ naive subset and a CD45RA-negative memory subset. Notes on this clone: This sequence is one base from a far larger clone and is likely a read error. This specimen includes other DNA sequences encoding the same CDR3.

Assay: immunoSEQ multiplex PCR; the TCRdb copy retains only in-frame clones and omits some. This table holds over 850,000 clones, around 78% found once. This CDR3 contains 11 residues. The V gene's germline CDR1 is MDHEN and CDR2 SYDVKM. V was shortened by 5 bases and J by 2 bases, with 3 bases between the two germline ends. The TCR sequence derives from a man aged 18-30 years in good health. Some clones in this sample may be carry-over from other donors' samples. Sequenced material: memory CD4+ T cells from PBMCs. Stated subset: CD45RA-negative fraction. The J gene is TRBJ2-5, the V gene TRBV28; D ambiguous. CDR3 DNA sequence: TGTGCCAGCAGTCTACAAGAGACCCAGTACTTC. Translation gives CASSLQETQYF.